This TCR beta chain was profiled in a study of CD8+ T cells in alopecia areata. Overall study results and limits: Relative to mice, TCR sharing across patients was less clear, a difference possibly HLA-related. Many expanded lesional clones remained in scalp and blood on tofacitinib. Compared with normal scalp, lesional scalp had higher clonality and more expanded CD8+ clones.

Worth noting for this clone: Its antigen is not identified.

cDNA serving as the sequencing template came from extracted, reverse transcribed RNA. Clones were sequenced by immunoSEQ multiplex PCR, and TCRdb holds only the in-frame ones, with some missing. The table includes under 200,000 clones, approximately 57% detected once. Stated treatment: oral pan-JAK inhibitor, 5-10 mg twice daily. Cell sorting was applied to PBMCs, and CD4+ and CD8+ T cells were collected. The CDR3 is 14 amino acids. From germline, CDR1 is PRHDT and CDR2 FYEKMQ (reference sequence). Trimming removed 1 base at V and 7 bases at J, with 13 bases between. The rearrangement links TRBV13 to TRBJ2-5; D unresolved. Source: CD4+ T cells sorted from blood, taken at week 24, from a patient treated with tofacitinib. The origin of this receptor is a human donor with alopecia areata. The CDR3 DNA is TGTGCCAGCAGCTTAGACAGCATGAAGTTGACCCAGTACTTC. Its protein product is CASSLDSMKLTQYF. Combining the CDR3 with reference TRBV13 and TRBJ2-5 gives the whole variable domain AAGVIQSPRHLIKEKRETATLKCYPIPRHDTVYWYQQGPGQDPQFLISFYEKMQSDKGSIPDRFSAQQFSDYHSELNMSSLELGDSALYFCASSLDSMKLTQYFGPGTRLLVL.